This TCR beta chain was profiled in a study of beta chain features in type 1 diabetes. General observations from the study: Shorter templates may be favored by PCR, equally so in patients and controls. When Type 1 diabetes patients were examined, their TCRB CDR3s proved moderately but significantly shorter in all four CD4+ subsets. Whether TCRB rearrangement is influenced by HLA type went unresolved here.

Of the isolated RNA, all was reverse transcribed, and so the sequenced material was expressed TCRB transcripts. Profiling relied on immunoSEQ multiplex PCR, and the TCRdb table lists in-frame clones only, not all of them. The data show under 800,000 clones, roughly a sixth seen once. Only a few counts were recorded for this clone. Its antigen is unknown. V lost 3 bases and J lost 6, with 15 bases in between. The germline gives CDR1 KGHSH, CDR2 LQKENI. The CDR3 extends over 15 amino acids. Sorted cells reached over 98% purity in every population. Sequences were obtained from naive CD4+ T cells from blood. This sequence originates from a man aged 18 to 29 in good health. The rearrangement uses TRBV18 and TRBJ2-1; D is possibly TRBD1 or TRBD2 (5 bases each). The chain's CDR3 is CASSPTLGAGNEQFF. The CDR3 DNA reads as TGTGCCAGCTCACCTACCTTAGGGGCGGGCAATGAGCAGTTCTTC.